This T cell receptor beta chain was documented in a study of cytomegalovirus exposure and HLA in healthy donors. Findings of the study overall: HLA restriction was apparent for most CMV-associated TCR beta chains in a later analysis. Altogether, some 170 TCR beta chains were recorded as cytomegalovirus-associated. Most subjects' HLA-A and HLA-B alleles were reportedly predicted from TCR beta sequences. A reported reduction in N-insertions relative to the roughly 610-donor mean was seen in an Asian-associated ancestry cluster in a later analysis.

It was with 60 Vbeta and 13 Jbeta primers that the PCR ran. Assay: immunoSEQ multiplex PCR; the TCRdb copy retains only in-frame clones and omits some. Among about 130,000 clones listed, 75% were seen once. This clone was seen only a few times. No antigen is known for it. No conserved phenylalanine or tryptophan ends this CDR3, so it is likely a read error. CDR1 is SGHAT, CDR2 FQNNGV, per germline. Losses at the gene ends were 5 bases for V and 9 bases for J; bases not matched to a gene: 5. The CDR3 is 12 amino acids. Sequenced input: PBMCs. The receptor's source is a man younger than 40 in good health and CMV-seronegative. The V gene is TRBV11-2, the J gene TRBJ1-1, with 8 bases that match TRBD1. CDR3 DNA sequence: TGTGCCAGCAGCCAGGACAGGGTAAAAGCTTTCGTT. This gives the protein CASSQDRVKAFV.